This T cell receptor beta chain was sequenced for a study of CD8 T cells in ankylosing spondylitis. The CDR3 has 15 residues. V lost 6 bases to trimming and J lost 5 bases; unmatched junction nucleotides: 8. This clonotype was detected many times. Its target is not known. TCRdb used MiXCR to reprocess the 5' RACE reads, holding one entry per CDR3 protein. The sample includes 390,000 or so distinct CDR3 sequences, about a fifth of them seen just once. Findings and caveats of the study: What appeared characteristic of ankylosing spondylitis blood was a TCR beta motif of about eight highly homologous variants.

This sequence was found in a male donor with ankylosing spondylitis. The source material was blood, either unsorted or a sorted T cell fraction (not recorded which). The rearrangement joins TRBV12-3 or TRBV12-4 to TRBJ1-5, with 9 bases aligning to TRBD1. The CDR3 loop reads CASRQLGQGYQPQHF. The CDR3, as DNA: TGTGCCAGCAGGCAATTAGGACAGGGGTATCAGCCCCAGCATTTT.